The clone carrying this TCR beta chain was seen ten or more times. No antigen is known for it. Tagging with unique molecular identifiers was applied to individual cDNA molecules. TCRdb ran MiXCR on the 5' RACE reads and lists one entry per CDR3 protein. The table has about 61,000 distinct CDR3 sequences, about a tenth seen once; the top ten hold 1.5% to 2%. The CDR3 is made up of 11 amino acids. Germline V gene data show CDR1 as DFQATT and CDR2 as SNEGSKA (reference sequence). Trimming removed 5 bases at V and 5 bases at J, with 9 bases between. This specimen comes from a study of early T cells in non-severe SARS-CoV-2 infection. Background on the study: Investigators sequenced bulk RNA drawn from unsorted whole blood, and chains remained unpaired.

General study findings and limits: CD4 and private specificities were missed by VDJdb matching, which favored anti-spike CD8 responses.

The sequence was obtained from an adult who was a healthcare worker with PCR-confirmed SARS-CoV-2 infection or an uninfected control (not recorded which). The chain uses TRBV20-1 and TRBJ1-1; D not certain. The sequenced sample consisted of whole blood. Here the CDR3 DNA reads TGCAGTGCTTACAGCCAGACTGAAGCTTTCTTT. Translated: CSAYSQTEAFF.